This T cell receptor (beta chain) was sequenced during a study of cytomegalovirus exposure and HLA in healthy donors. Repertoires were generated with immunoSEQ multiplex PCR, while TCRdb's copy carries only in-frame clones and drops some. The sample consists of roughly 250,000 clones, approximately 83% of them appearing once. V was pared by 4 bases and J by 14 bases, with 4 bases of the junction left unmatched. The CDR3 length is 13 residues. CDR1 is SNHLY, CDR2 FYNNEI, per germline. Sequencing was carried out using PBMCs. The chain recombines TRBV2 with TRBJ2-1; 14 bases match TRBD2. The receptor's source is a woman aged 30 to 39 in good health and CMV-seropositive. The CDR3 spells CASSGTSGRHKFF. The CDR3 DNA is TGTGCCAGCAGTGGGACTAGCGGGAGGCACAAGTTCTTC. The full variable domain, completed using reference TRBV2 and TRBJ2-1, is EPEVTQTPSHQVTQMGQEVILRCVPISNHLYFYWYRQILGQKVEFLVSFYNNEISEKSEIFDDQFSVERPDGSNFTLKIRSTKLEDSAMYFCASSGTSGRHKFFGPGTRLTVL.